Listed below are T cell receptor beta chains from one sample, sequenced in a study of T cell responses to AZD1222 COVID-19 vaccine. The repertoire was sequenced with immunoSEQ multiplex PCR; TCRdb's copy has only in-frame clones and lacks some. The repertoire consists of about 74,000 clones, with just over 85% occurring once and the leading ten covering roughly 2.7%. The input for sequencing was peripheral blood, taken on day 0 of AZD1222 vaccination. The receptors were gathered from an adult in good health. CDR3s include the opening cysteine and the closing phenylalanine or tryptophan. The D gene is left open where the match is weak. The size of a clone is reported for some rows only, either as once, few or many, or as a class for expanded clones.

j_gene,v_gene,abundance,d_gene,CDR3aa,CDR3nt
TRBJ1-1,TRBV9,once,TRBD1,CASSAGDRGQAFF,TGTGCCAGCAGCGCTGGGGACAGGGGGCAAGCTTTCTTT
TRBJ1-2,TRBV28,few,NA,CASSVTGGFGNYGYTF,TGTGCCAGCAGTGTAACGGGGGGCTTCGGCAACTATGGCTACACCTTC
TRBJ1-6,TRBV27,NA,NA,CASRMGLNSPLHF,TGTGCCAGCAGGATGGGTCTTAATTCACCCCTCCACTTT
TRBJ1-2,TRBV19,few,TRBD1,CASSTGQVVGYTF,TGTGCCAGTAGTACGGGACAGGTGGTGGGCTACACCTTC
TRBJ2-7,TRBV19,NA,NA,CASSTRDRTYEQYF,TGTGCCAGTAGTACGCGGGACCGGACCTACGAGCAGTACTTC
TRBJ1-2,TRBV5-4,NA,NA,CASSLAQGFGYTF,TGTGCCAGCAGCTTGGCACAGGGCTTTGGCTACACCTTC
TRBJ2-3,TRBV2,NA,NA,CASRLAEGGQYF,TGTGCCAGCAGGCTAGCGGAGGGGGGGCAGTATTTT
TRBJ2-7,TRBV5-4,NA,NA,CASSLDASSYEQYF,TGTGCCAGCAGCTTGGATGCTAGCTCCTACGAGCAGTACTTC
TRBJ2-7,TRBV3-1/TRBV3-2,once,NA,CASSQAGTAYEQYF,TGTGCCAGCAGCCAGGCCGGGACTGCCTACGAGCAGTACTTC
TRBJ2-3,TRBV2,NA,TRBD2,CASKGLAVSTDTQYF,TGTGCCAGCAAAGGACTAGCGGTTAGCACAGATACGCAGTATTTT
TRBJ2-5,TRBV9,once,TRBD2,CASSVGAGGLQETQYF,TGTGCCAGCAGCGTAGGGGCGGGGGGCCTGCAAGAGACCCAGTACTTC
TRBJ1-2,TRBV28,NA,NA,CASSASGYGYTF,TGTGCCAGCAGTGCGAGCGGCTATGGCTACACCTTC
TRBJ2-2,TRBV2,NA,TRBD1,CASGGQGIGELFF,TGTGCCAGCGGGGGACAGGGAATAGGGGAGCTGTTTTTT
TRBJ2-7,TRBV28,NA,NA,CASSFSDKSYEQYF,TGTGCCAGCAGTTTTTCTGACAAGTCCTACGAGCAGTACTTC
TRBJ2-7,TRBV2,NA,NA,CASSESGYEQYF,TGTGCCAGCAGTGAATCTGGCTACGAGCAGTACTTC
TRBJ2-7,TRBV10-1,once,TRBD1,CASSNLQGAKQYF,TGCGCCAGCAGTAATCTGCAGGGGGCGAAGCAGTACTTC
TRBJ1-4,TRBV28,NA,NA,CASSLGVRGHGEKLFF,TGTGCCAGCAGTTTAGGCGTACGTGGTCATGGGGAAAAACTGTTTTTT
TRBJ1-5,TRBV19,NA,TRBD1,CASSSTTGGNQPQHF,TGTGCCAGTAGTAGTACGACAGGGGGCAATCAGCCCCAGCATTTT
TRBJ1-2,TRBV13,NA,TRBD1,CASSPGTAYGYTF,TGTGCCAGCAGCCCCGGGACAGCCTATGGCTACACCTTC
TRBJ1-1,TRBV18,NA,NA,CASSPGRGGTEAFF,TGTGCCAGCTCACCAGGCAGGGGAGGGACTGAAGCTTTCTTT
TRBJ2-3,TRBV11-3,NA,TRBD2,CASSLGGGLSDTQYF,TGTGCCAGCAGCTTAGGCGGGGGGCTTTCAGATACGCAGTATTTT
TRBJ1-1,TRBV7-2,once,NA,CASSLSTGQNTEAFF,TGTGCCAGCAGCTTAAGTACCGGCCAGAACACTGAAGCTTTCTTT
TRBJ2-2,TRBV27,NA,NA,CASSPHEFEGYAGELFF,TGTGCCAGCAGTCCGCACGAATTTGAAGGTTATGCCGGGGAGCTGTTTTTT
TRBJ2-7,TRBV25-1,NA,NA,CASRGDLLYEQYF,TGTGCCAGCCGAGGGGACCTCCTCTACGAGCAGTACTTC
TRBJ2-1,TRBV28,NA,NA,CASSLVSARGEQFF,TGTGCCAGCAGTTTGGTTTCTGCAAGGGGAGAGCAGTTCTTC
TRBJ1-3,TRBV9,NA,TRBD1,CASSWGQGRENTIYF,TGTGCCAGCAGCTGGGGACAGGGTAGGGAAAACACCATATATTTT
TRBJ2-7,TRBV7-3,NA,NA,CASSPGMGSTGEQYF,TGTGCCAGCAGCCCCGGGATGGGAAGTACGGGCGAGCAGTACTTC
TRBJ2-3,TRBV9,NA,TRBD2,CASSATGTTITDTQYF,TGTGCCAGCAGCGCAACCGGGACTACCATCACAGATACGCAGTATTTT
TRBJ2-7,TRBV7-8,NA,NA,CASKSEGDEQYF,TGTGCCAGCAAATCGGAGGGGGACGAGCAGTACTTC
TRBJ1-2,TRBV19,NA,NA,CASSPSRFGANYGYTF,TGTGCCAGTAGTCCCTCTCGTTTTGGCGCTAACTATGGCTACACCTTC
TRBJ1-2,TRBV9,NA,NA,CASSVDVTPRDGYTF,TGTGCCAGCAGCGTAGATGTGACACCTAGGGATGGCTACACCTTC
TRBJ2-1,TRBV29-1,NA,TRBD2,CSVEEPSGSYNEQFF,TGCAGCGTTGAAGAACCTAGCGGGAGTTACAATGAGCAGTTCTTC
TRBJ2-5,TRBV7-2,NA,NA,CASSLSPSGDQYF,TGTGCCAGCAGCTTATCCCCTAGTGGGGACCAGTACTTC
TRBJ1-1,TRBV5-4,NA,NA,CASSHETYDPEAFF,TGTGCCAGCAGCCACGAGACCTATGACCCTGAAGCTTTCTTT
TRBJ2-5,TRBV7-3,NA,NA,CASSLTPTQETQYF,TGTGCCAGCAGCTTAACGCCCACTCAAGAGACCCAGTACTTC
TRBJ2-5,TRBV7-9,NA,NA,CASTLGGGETQYF,TGTGCCAGCACCTTGGGGGGCGGCGAGACCCAGTACTTC
TRBJ2-3,TRBV27,NA,TRBD1,CASSERTGGIDTQYF,TGTGCCAGCAGTGAACGGACAGGGGGGATAGATACGCAGTATTTT
TRBJ1-1,TRBV5-1,few,TRBD1,CASSPRQGGTEAFF,TGCGCCAGCAGCCCTAGACAGGGGGGCACTGAAGCTTTCTTT
TRBJ2-1,TRBV7-9,NA,NA,CASSQALTRSYNEQFF,TGTGCCAGCAGCCAAGCGCTTACGCGCTCCTACAATGAGCAGTTCTTC
TRBJ2-3,TRBV7-8,once,NA,CASSLAGQTYTQYF,TGTGCCAGCAGCTTAGCGGGGCAGACCTATACGCAGTATTTT
TRBJ1-1,TRBV28,NA,NA,CASSFFHRDEAFF,TGTGCCAGCAGTTTTTTTCATAGGGATGAAGCTTTCTTT
TRBJ2-5,TRBV19,NA,TRBD2,CASSIFRGSRETQYF,TGTGCCAGTAGTATCTTTCGCGGGAGCCGGGAGACCCAGTACTTC
TRBJ2-1,TRBV5-1,NA,NA,CASSSSGRDNEQFF,TGCGCCAGCAGCTCCTCTGGGCGGGACAATGAGCAGTTCTTC
TRBJ1-5,TRBV4-3,NA,NA,CASSQDMRNQPQHF,TGCGCCAGCAGCCAAGATATGCGGAATCAGCCCCAGCATTTT
TRBJ2-1,TRBV18,once,NA,CASSLRPPPYNEQFF,TGTGCCAGCTCACTGAGGCCCCCGCCCTACAATGAGCAGTTCTTC
TRBJ2-1,TRBV7-8,NA,TRBD1,CASSLRDRSYNEQFF,TGTGCCAGCAGCTTACGGGACAGGTCCTACAATGAGCAGTTCTTC
TRBJ1-6,TRBV20-1,NA,NA,CSASPGSSYNSPLHF,TGCAGTGCTAGTCCAGGGTCCTCCTATAATTCACCCCTCCACTTT
TRBJ1-5,TRBV28,once,NA,CASSTVVIAPQHF,TGTGCCAGCAGCACCGTTGTTATTGCGCCCCAGCATTTT
TRBJ1-4,TRBV7-9,NA,NA,CASSTRNHEKLFF,TGTGCCAGCAGCACCCGAAACCATGAAAAACTGTTTTTT
TRBJ2-2,TRBV5-6,NA,TRBD1,CASSLEGQGARTGELFF,TGTGCCAGCAGCTTGGAGGGCCAGGGGGCGCGTACCGGGGAGCTGTTTTTT
TRBJ2-3,TRBV5-1,NA,NA,CASSFAKITDTQYF,TGCGCCAGCAGCTTTGCCAAAATCACAGATACGCAGTATTTT
TRBJ2-5,TRBV19,few,NA,CASSMATSFRETQYF,TGTGCCAGTAGTATGGCAACTAGCTTTCGAGAGACCCAGTACTTC
TRBJ1-1,TRBV6-5,NA,NA,CASRGEETEAFF,TGTGCCAGCAGGGGGGAGGAGACTGAAGCTTTCTTT
TRBJ2-3,TRBV5-1,NA,NA,CASSSQGGLGAPDTQYF,TGCGCCAGCAGCTCCCAGGGGGGCCTTGGGGCCCCAGATACGCAGTATTTT
TRBJ1-2,TRBV5-4,NA,TRBD1,CASSLVRTGEGGYTF,TGTGCCAGCAGCTTGGTCAGGACAGGGGAAGGAGGCTACACCTTC
TRBJ1-1,TRBV6-2/TRBV6-3,NA,NA,CASSYSSGIVTEAFF,TGTGCCAGCAGTTACTCGTCCGGTATCGTCACTGAAGCTTTCTTT
TRBJ1-6,TRBV2,NA,NA,CASSALQGPPLHF,TGTGCCAGCAGTGCGTTACAGGGTCCACCCCTCCACTTT
TRBJ2-3,TRBV6-5,NA,NA,CASSPVALGTDTQYF,TGTGCCAGCTCCCCGGTAGCCCTTGGTACAGATACGCAGTATTTT
TRBJ2-7,TRBV2,NA,NA,CATSVRFSYEQYF,TGTGCCACATCCGTCAGGTTCTCCTACGAGCAGTACTTC